Listed below are T cell receptor beta chains from one sample, sequenced in a study of glioma-infiltrating T cells after dendritic cell vaccination. Clones were sequenced by immunoSEQ multiplex PCR, and TCRdb holds only the in-frame ones, with some missing. The table lists about 32,000 clones, 85% to 95% of them singletons. The specimen was blood, collected before dendritic cell vaccination. These receptors were obtained from a human donor with glioblastoma. CDR3s include the opening cysteine and the closing phenylalanine or tryptophan. D genes are given only for firm matches. Clone size, where shown, is once, few, many, or a class for clones that have expanded.

v_call	d_call	j_call	clone_size	cdr3_aa	cdr3_nt
TRBV4-1	TRBD2	TRBJ2-6	NA	CASSQGAGRASGANVLTF	TGCGCCAGCAGCCAGGGGGCCGGGAGGGCCTCTGGGGCCAACGTCCTGACTTTC
TRBV2	NA	TRBJ1-1	NA	CASSGREGRTEAFF	TGTGCCAGCAGCGGCCGGGAAGGCAGAACTGAAGCTTTCTTT
TRBV27	NA	TRBJ1-5	NA	CVSSLSYSNQPQHF	TGTGTCAGCAGTTTATCCTATAGCAATCAGCCCCAGCATTTT
TRBV9	TRBD1	TRBJ2-7	NA	CASTRWGQGDEQYF	TGTGCCAGCACCCGCTGGGGACAGGGCGACGAGCAGTACTTC
TRBV6-1	NA	TRBJ2-3	NA	CASSEAGHTDTQYF	TGTGCCAGCAGTGAAGCGGGGCACACAGATACGCAGTATTTT
TRBV5-6	NA	TRBJ1-2	NA	CASSRGGRGYTF	TGTGCCAGCAGCCGGGGTGGGCGCGGCTACACCTTC
TRBV6-1	NA	TRBJ2-1	NA	CASTITVYSYNEQFF	TGTGCCAGCACCATAACAGTCTACTCCTACAATGAGCAGTTCTTC
TRBV6-6	TRBD1	TRBJ1-1	NA	CASSYPGTDEAFF	TGTGCCAGCAGTTACCCAGGGACAGATGAAGCTTTCTTT
TRBV5-4	NA	TRBJ2-7	NA	CASSSIGEQYF	TGTGCCAGCAGTAGCATCGGCGAGCAGTACTTC
TRBV6-1	NA	TRBJ2-4	NA	CASSGGPTKNIQYF	TGTGCCAGCAGTGGGGGGCCAACCAAAAACATTCAGTACTTC
TRBV18	NA	TRBJ2-5	NA	CASSPRFTEETQYF	TGTGCCAGCTCACCACGATTCACAGAAGAGACCCAGTACTTC
TRBV19	TRBD1	TRBJ1-5	NA	CASNDRGFSNQPQHF	TGTGCCAGTAATGACAGGGGGTTTAGCAATCAGCCCCAGCATTTT
TRBV11-2	NA	TRBJ2-5	NA	CASSARVQETQYF	TGTGCCAGCAGCGCCAGGGTACAAGAGACCCAGTACTTC
TRBV12-5	NA	TRBJ2-3	NA	CASGQGVTDTQYF	TGTGCTAGTGGGCAGGGTGTCACAGATACGCAGTATTTT
TRBV10-3	TRBD2	TRBJ2-7	NA	CAIRLGSGDDPYEQYF	TGTGCCATCAGACTAGGGAGCGGGGACGACCCCTACGAGCAGTACTTC
TRBV5-1	TRBD2	TRBJ2-7	NA	CASSLRSGGYEQYF	TGCGCCAGCAGCCTGCGGTCGGGAGGCTACGAGCAGTACTTC
TRBV6-5	NA	TRBJ1-6	few	CASSYGGTVNSPLHF	TGTGCCAGCAGTTATGGGGGGACCGTCAATTCACCCCTCCACTTT
TRBV16	NA	TRBJ2-1	few	CASSQSGSTNEQFF	TGTGCCAGCAGCCAAAGCGGGTCCACCAATGAGCAGTTCTTC
TRBV2	TRBD2	TRBJ2-7	NA	CASRPTSGGSYEQYF	TGTGCCAGCAGACCGACTAGCGGGGGTTCCTACGAGCAGTACTTC
TRBV5-6	TRBD1	TRBJ2-2	few	CASSPTADRGVGELFF	TGTGCCAGCAGCCCCACCGCCGACAGGGGGGTCGGGGAGCTGTTTTTT
TRBV6-1	TRBD2	TRBJ2-7	NA	CASRAGGFPYEQYF	TGTGCCAGCAGGGCGGGGGGATTCCCCTACGAGCAGTACTTC
TRBV6-5	TRBD1	TRBJ2-7	NA	CASSYDRAAEQYF	TGTGCCAGCAGTTACGACAGGGCCGCTGAGCAGTACTTC
TRBV7-2	TRBD1	TRBJ2-2	few	CASSFRQGYTGELFF	TGTGCCAGCAGCTTCCGACAGGGGTACACCGGGGAGCTGTTTTTT
TRBV4-1	NA	TRBJ2-1	NA	CASSQERRNEQFF	TGCGCCAGCAGCCAAGAGCGGAGGAATGAGCAGTTCTTC
TRBV18	NA	TRBJ1-2	NA	CASSPPQDTNPYGYTF	TGTGCCAGCTCACCACCGCAGGACACCAACCCCTATGGCTACACCTTC
TRBV7-8	TRBD2	TRBJ2-2	NA	CASSKRSGGAVTGELFF	TGTGCCAGCAGCAAAAGAAGCGGGGGCGCGGTAACCGGGGAGCTGTTTTTT
TRBV6-5	NA	TRBJ1-6	NA	CASSTDSNNSPLHF	TGTGCCAGCAGTACGGACTCTAATAATTCACCCCTCCACTTT
TRBV5-1	NA	TRBJ2-7	NA	CASSLEGVTYEQYF	TGCGCCAGCAGCTTGGAGGGGGTGACCTACGAGCAGTACTTC
TRBV20-1	NA	TRBJ2-2	NA	CSALVGELFF	TGCAGTGCTCTCGTCGGGGAGCTGTTTTTT
TRBV29-1	NA	TRBJ1-4	NA	CSAGRDLDEKLFF	TGCAGCGCTGGAAGGGACTTAGATGAAAAACTGTTTTTT
TRBV6-4	NA	TRBJ2-2	medium-sized	CASSDGGADTGELFF	TGTGCCAGCAGTGACGGAGGGGCGGACACCGGGGAGCTGTTTTTT
TRBV6-5	TRBD2	TRBJ2-3	NA	CASRKLAGGTDTQYF	TGTGCCAGTCGGAAACTAGCGGGGGGGACGGATACGCAGTATTTT
TRBV5-8	NA	TRBJ1-6	NA	CASSKVRRDNSPLHF	TGTGCCAGCAGCAAGGTTAGGAGAGATAATTCCCCCCTCCACTTT
TRBV2	NA	TRBJ1-6	NA	CASAQGNMAGSPLHF	TGTGCCAGCGCACAGGGAAACATGGCCGGCTCACCCCTCCACTTT
TRBV5-8	NA	TRBJ2-5	NA	CASSLVRGETQYF	TGTGCCAGCAGCTTGGTGAGGGGGGAGACCCAGTACTTC
TRBV2	TRBD1	TRBJ1-2	NA	CASSEKGRQGLGYTF	TGTGCCAGCAGTGAAAAAGGGAGACAGGGCCTCGGCTACACCTTC
TRBV15	TRBD2	TRBJ2-7	NA	CATSREGLAAGEQYF	TGTGCCACCAGCAGGGAAGGACTAGCGGCGGGCGAGCAGTACTTC
TRBV11-2	TRBD2	TRBJ2-1	once	CASSSRGAREQFF	TGTGCCAGCAGCTCGCGGGGGGCCCGTGAGCAGTTCTTC
TRBV5-4	NA	TRBJ2-3	NA	CASSQAGRGAPPDTQYF	TGTGCCAGCAGCCAGGCCGGGCGGGGCGCCCCCCCAGATACGCAGTATTTT
TRBV5-4	NA	TRBJ2-3	NA	CASSLRARDTQYF	TGTGCCAGCAGCTTGAGAGCGAGGGATACGCAGTATTTT
TRBV19	NA	TRBJ1-5	NA	CASRRGGGGNQPQHF	TGTGCCAGTAGACGGGGAGGGGGTGGCAATCAGCCCCAGCATTTT
TRBV2	NA	TRBJ2-3	NA	CASSEAQGGTDTQYF	TGTGCCAGCAGTGAGGCACAGGGCGGCACAGATACGCAGTATTTT
TRBV7-2	NA	TRBJ2-2	NA	CASILSGSTGELFF	TGTGCCAGTATCCTATCGGGGAGCACCGGGGAGCTGTTTTTT
TRBV7-8	TRBD2	TRBJ2-3	NA	CASSSTAGGSTDTQYF	TGTGCCAGCAGCTCAACAGCGGGGGGAAGCACAGATACGCAGTATTTT
TRBV18	NA	TRBJ2-7	NA	CASSQQDSPIYEQYF	TGTGCCAGCTCCCAACAGGACAGCCCAATTTACGAGCAGTACTTC
TRBV5-4	NA	TRBJ1-3	NA	CASSLDASDTIYF	TGTGCCAGCAGCTTGGACGCGTCGGACACCATATATTTT
TRBV6-5	NA	TRBJ1-2	NA	CASGKLDSLVGGYTF	TGTGCCAGCGGAAAACTGGACAGTCTTGTTGGAGGCTACACCTTC